Given below is one T cell receptor (beta chain) in context. Antigen: not known. These data come from a study of spatial heterogeneity in lung cancer. Study-wide background: The average appearance count of each unique TCR and UMI combination in raw reads was more than nine.

Each TCR cDNA molecule bore a unique molecular identifier. TCRdb recomputed calls from the 5' RACE reads with MiXCR, one row per CDR3 protein. In the table there are 39,000 or so distinct CDR3 sequences, 6.5% to 9.5% of which are singletons. Whole-study findings and limits: The study found ubiquitous expanded tumor TCRs in blood more at resection than follow-up.

Time point meaning: sample taken at primary tumor resection. The donor group consisted of under 95 patients who had untreated, early-stage non-small cell lung cancer. The sequence was obtained from a male donor with early-stage non-small cell lung cancer. The sequenced sample was PBMCs, obtained at surgery.

CDR3 sequence: CASAGHQNTGELFF. The CDR3 DNA reads as TGTGCCAGCGCTGGACACCAGAACACCGGGGAGCTGTTTTTT. The rearrangement links TRBV6-6 to TRBJ2-2, with D maybe TRBD1 (5 bases). This CDR3 region has 14 residues. From germline, CDR1 is MNHNY and CDR2 SVGAGI (reference sequence). The V end was cut by 8 bases, the J end by 1 base, with 11 bases between.